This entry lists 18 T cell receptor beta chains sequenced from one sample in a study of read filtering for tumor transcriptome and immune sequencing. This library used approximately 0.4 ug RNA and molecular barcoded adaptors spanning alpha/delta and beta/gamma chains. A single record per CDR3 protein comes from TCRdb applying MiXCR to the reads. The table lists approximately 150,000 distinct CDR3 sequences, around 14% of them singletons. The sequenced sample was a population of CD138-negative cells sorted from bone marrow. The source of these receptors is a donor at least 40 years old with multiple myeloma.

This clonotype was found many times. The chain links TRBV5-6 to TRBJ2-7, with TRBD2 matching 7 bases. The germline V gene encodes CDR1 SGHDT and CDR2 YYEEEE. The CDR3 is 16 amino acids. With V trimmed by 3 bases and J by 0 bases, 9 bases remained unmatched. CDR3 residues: CASSSLSGRNSYEQYF. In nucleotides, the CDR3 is TGTGCCAGCAGCTCTTTGTCCGGGAGGAACTCCTACGAGCAGTACTTC.

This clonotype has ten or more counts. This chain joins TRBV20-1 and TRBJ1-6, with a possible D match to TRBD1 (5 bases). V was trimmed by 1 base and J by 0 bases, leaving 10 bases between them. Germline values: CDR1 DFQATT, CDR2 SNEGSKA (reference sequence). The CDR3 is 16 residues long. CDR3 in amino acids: CSARGGGSSYNSPLHF. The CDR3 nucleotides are TGCAGTGCTAGAGGGGGGGGTTCCTCCTATAATTCACCCCTCCACTTT.

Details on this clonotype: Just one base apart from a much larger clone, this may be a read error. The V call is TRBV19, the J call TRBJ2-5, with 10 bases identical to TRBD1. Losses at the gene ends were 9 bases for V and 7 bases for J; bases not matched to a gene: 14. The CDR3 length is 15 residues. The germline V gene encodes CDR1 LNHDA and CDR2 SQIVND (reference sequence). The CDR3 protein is CASSPGTGDWGTQYF. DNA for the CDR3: TGTGCCAGCAGCCCTGGGACAGGGGATTGGGGGACCCAGTACTTC.

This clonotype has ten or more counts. CDR3 loop: CASSFPGLVEQFF. In nucleotides, the CDR3 is TGCGCCAGCAGCTTCCCTGGACTAGTGGAGCAGTTCTTC. The genes are TRBV5-1 and TRBJ2-1, with TRBD2 matching over 7 bases. J was trimmed by 10 bases and V by 2 bases; bases with no gene match: 6. Germline V gene lookup returns CDR1 SGHRS and CDR2 YFSETQ. The CDR3 is made up of 13 amino acids.

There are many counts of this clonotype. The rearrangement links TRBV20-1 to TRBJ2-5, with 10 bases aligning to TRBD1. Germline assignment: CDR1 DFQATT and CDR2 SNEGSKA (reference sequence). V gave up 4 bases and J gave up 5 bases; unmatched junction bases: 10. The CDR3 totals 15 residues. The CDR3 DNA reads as TGCAGTGCTACCAGACAGGGGGCTCTTCAGGAGACCCAGTACTTC. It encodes CSATRQGALQETQYF.

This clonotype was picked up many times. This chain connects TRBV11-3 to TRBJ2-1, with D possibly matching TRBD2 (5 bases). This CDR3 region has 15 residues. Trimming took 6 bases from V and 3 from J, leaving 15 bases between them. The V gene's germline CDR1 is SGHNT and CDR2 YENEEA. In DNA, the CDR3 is TGTGCCAGCAGGACCTCGGGATACAACTACAATGAGCAGTTCTTC. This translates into CASRTSGYNYNEQFF.

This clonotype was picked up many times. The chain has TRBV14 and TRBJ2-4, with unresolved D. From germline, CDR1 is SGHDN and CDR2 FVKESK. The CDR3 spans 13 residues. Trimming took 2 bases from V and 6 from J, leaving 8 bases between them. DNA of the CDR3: TGTGCCAGCAGCCAACTGGAGCGAAACATTCAGTACTTC. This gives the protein CASSQLERNIQYF. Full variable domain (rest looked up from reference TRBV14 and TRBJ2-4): EAGVTQFPSHSVIEKGQTVTLRCDPISGHDNLYWYRRVMGKEIKFLLHFVKESKQDESGMPNNRFLAERTGGTYSTLKVQPAELEDSGVYFCASSQLERNIQYFGAGTRLSVL.

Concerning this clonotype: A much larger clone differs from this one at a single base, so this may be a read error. CDR3 residues: CASSQVSGANVPTF. DNA of the CDR3: TGTGCCAGCAGCCAGGTGTCTGGGGCCAACGTCCCGACTTTC. The chain uses TRBV5-4 and TRBJ2-6; possibly TRBD1 for D (5 bases). Germline V gene data show CDR1 as SGHNT and CDR2 as YYREEE (reference sequence). The CDR3 is 14 amino acids.

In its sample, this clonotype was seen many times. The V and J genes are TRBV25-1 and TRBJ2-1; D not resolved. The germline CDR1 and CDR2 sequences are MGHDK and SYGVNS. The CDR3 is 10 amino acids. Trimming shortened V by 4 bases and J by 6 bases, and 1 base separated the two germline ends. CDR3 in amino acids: CASSGNEQFF. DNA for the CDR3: TGTGCCAGCAGTGGCAATGAGCAGTTCTTC.

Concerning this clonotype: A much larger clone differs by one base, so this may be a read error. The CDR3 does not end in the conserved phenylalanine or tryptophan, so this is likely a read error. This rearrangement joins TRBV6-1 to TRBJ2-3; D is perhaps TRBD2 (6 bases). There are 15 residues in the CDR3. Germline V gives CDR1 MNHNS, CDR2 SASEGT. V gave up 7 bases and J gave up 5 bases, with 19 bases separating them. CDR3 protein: CASTPAEAGRDTQYL. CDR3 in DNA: TGTGCCAGCACCCCGGCGGAGGCGGGAAGAGATACGCAGTATCTT.

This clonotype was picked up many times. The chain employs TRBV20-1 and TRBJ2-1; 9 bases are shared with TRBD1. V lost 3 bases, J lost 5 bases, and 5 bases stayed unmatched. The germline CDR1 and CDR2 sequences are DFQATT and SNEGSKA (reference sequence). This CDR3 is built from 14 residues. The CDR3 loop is CSASRTGAHNEQFF. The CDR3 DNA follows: TGCAGTGCTAGCAGGACAGGGGCCCACAATGAGCAGTTCTTC.

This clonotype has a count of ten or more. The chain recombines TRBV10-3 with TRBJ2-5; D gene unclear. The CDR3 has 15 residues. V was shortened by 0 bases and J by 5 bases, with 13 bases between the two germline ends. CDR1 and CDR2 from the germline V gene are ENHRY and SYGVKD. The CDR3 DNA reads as TGTGCCATCAGTGAGTCGAAAACCTCCCTGGAGACCCAGTACTTC. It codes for CAISESKTSLETQYF.

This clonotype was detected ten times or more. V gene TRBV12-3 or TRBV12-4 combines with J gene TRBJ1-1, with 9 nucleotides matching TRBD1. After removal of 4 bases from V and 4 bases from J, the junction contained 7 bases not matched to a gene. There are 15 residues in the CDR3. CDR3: CASSSQGARSTEAFF. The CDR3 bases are TGTGCCAGCAGTTCACAGGGGGCGCGGAGCACTGAAGCTTTCTTT.

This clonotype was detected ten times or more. The DNA for the CDR3 is TGTGCCAGCAGTTACGGCAGTCGGCGTAGCACAGATACGCAGTATTTT. It translates to CASSYGSRRSTDTQYF. The genes are TRBV6-5 and TRBJ2-3, with D uncertain. This CDR3 has 16 amino acids. Trimming removed 2 bases from V and 0 bases from J, with 12 bases in between. Germline lookup yields CDR1 MNHEY and CDR2 SVGAGI.

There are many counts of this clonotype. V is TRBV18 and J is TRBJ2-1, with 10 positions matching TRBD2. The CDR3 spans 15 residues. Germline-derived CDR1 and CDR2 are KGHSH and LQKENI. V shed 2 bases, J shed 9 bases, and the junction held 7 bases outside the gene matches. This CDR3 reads CASSPSSGRASEQFF. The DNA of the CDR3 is TGTGCCAGCTCACCATCAAGCGGGAGGGCCAGTGAGCAGTTCTTC.

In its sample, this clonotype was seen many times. The CDR3 reads CASSSLAGGIETQYF. The CDR3 DNA reads as TGTGCCAGCAGCTCCCTAGCGGGAGGGATCGAGACCCAGTACTTC. The chain has TRBV7-3 and TRBJ2-5, with 12 bases that match TRBD2. Germline CDR1 is SGHTA and CDR2 is FQGTGA. After removal of 4 bases from V and 5 bases from J, the junction contained 5 bases not matched to a gene. This CDR3 spans 15 amino acids.

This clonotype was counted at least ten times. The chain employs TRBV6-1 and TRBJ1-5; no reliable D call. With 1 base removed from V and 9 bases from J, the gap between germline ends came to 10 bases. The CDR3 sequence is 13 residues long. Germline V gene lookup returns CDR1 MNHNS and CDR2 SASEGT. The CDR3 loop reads CASSEERPMPQHF. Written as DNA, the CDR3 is TGTGCCAGCAGTGAAGAAAGGCCTATGCCCCAGCATTTT.

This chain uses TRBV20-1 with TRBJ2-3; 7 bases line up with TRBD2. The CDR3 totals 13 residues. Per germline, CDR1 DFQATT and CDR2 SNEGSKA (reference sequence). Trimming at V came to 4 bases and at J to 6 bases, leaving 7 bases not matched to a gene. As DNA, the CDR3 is TGCAGTGCTAACAGCGGGGCGCGCGATACGCAGTATTTT. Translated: CSANSGARDTQYF.